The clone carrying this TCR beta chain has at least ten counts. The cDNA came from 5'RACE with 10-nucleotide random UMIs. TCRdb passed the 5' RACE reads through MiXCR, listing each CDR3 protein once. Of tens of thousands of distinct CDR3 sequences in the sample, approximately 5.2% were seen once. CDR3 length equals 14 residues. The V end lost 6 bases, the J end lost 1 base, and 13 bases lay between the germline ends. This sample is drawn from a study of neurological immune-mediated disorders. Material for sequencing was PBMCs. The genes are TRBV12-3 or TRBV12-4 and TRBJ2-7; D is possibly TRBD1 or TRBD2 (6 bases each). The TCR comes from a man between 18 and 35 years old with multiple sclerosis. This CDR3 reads CASSPGGVSYEQYF. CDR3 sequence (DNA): TGTGCCAGCAGCCCCGGGGGCGTATCCTACGAGCAGTACTTC.